Listed below are T cell receptor beta chains from one sample, sequenced in a study of blood T cells in healthy people across ages. TCRdb reprocessed the 5' RACE reads with MiXCR, giving one entry per CDR3 protein. The sample lists about 970,000 distinct CDR3 sequences, roughly 51% seen once, with roughly a fifth in the top ten. Input material: blood. These receptors came from a woman aged 55-75 years in good health. CDR3s include the opening cysteine and the closing phenylalanine or tryptophan. The D gene is left open where the match is weak. Where a row states a size, it is once, few, many or the class of an expanded clone; other rows omit it.

clone size,D gene,CDR3 length,J gene,V gene,CDR3 DNA,CDR3 protein
few,.,11,TRBJ2-5,TRBV11-2,TGTGCCAGCAGCAAACTTGCTCCCCAGTACTTC,CASSKLAPQYF
.,.,16,TRBJ1-1,TRBV12-3/TRBV12-4,TGTGCCAGCAGTTTAGCAGGGGAGGGCTCAATAACTTTAGCTTTCTTT,CASSLAGEGSITLAFF
.,TRBD1,14,TRBJ2-5,TRBV11-2,TGTGCCAGCAGCTTATCGACAGGGATAGAGACCCAGTACTTC,CASSLSTGIETQYF
few,.,11,TRBJ2-3,TRBV20-1,TGCAGTGTCCTACGCACAGATACGCAGTATTTT,CSVLRTDTQYF
once,TRBD1,12,TRBJ2-5,TRBV20-1,TGCAGTGCTGGGGGACAGGGAAAGACCCAGTACTTC,CSAGGQGKTQYF
few,.,16,TRBJ2-1,TRBV7-2,TGTGCCAGCAGCTTAGACAGGCCCGTTGTCGACAATGAGCAGTTCTTC,CASSLDRPVVDNEQFF
.,.,14,TRBJ2-1,TRBV5-1,TGCGCCAGTGCTCCCCGTGTGGGCTACAATGAGCAGTTCTTC,CASAPRVGYNEQFF
.,.,17,TRBJ2-7,TRBV18,TGTGCCAGCTCACGAATAACGACAGGAAGCTCCTACAATGAGCAGTACTTC,CASSRITTGSSYNEQYF
.,.,13,TRBJ1-2,TRBV20-1,TGCAGTGCTAGCCCCCGGGGTACCTATGGCTACACCTTC,CSASPRGTYGYTF
.,.,14,TRBJ1-4,TRBV27,TGTGCCAGCAGTTTATCAGGGGTGGGGGAAAAACTGTTTTTT,CASSLSGVGEKLFF
.,.,14,TRBJ2-4,TRBV20-1,TGCAGTACTCTCCCCCCGATAGCCAAAAACATTCAGTACTTC,CSTLPPIAKNIQYF
few,TRBD2,13,TRBJ2-7,TRBV20-1,TGCAGTGCCTATAGCGGGAGAGTCAACGAGCAGTACTTC,CSAYSGRVNEQYF
.,.,15,TRBJ2-5,TRBV9,TGTGCCAGCAGCGCCCCCGGGGCAGGGAGTACGACCCAGTACTTC,CASSAPGAGSTTQYF
.,TRBD2,16,TRBJ2-7,TRBV29-1,TGCCGCGTGGCCGGGACTAGCGGGAGTCGGGGCTACGAGCAGTACTTC,CRVAGTSGSRGYEQYF
few,.,13,TRBJ2-5,TRBV29-1,TGCAGCGTTGAGGTGGAGTCCGGGGCGACCCAGTACTTC,CSVEVESGATQYF
few,TRBD2,14,TRBJ2-7,TRBV27,TGTGCCAGCAGCCCTATGGGACTAACCTACGAGCAGTACTTC,CASSPMGLTYEQYF
.,.,13,TRBJ2-3,TRBV28,TGTGCCAGCAGACATCCAAACGCCGATACGCAGTATTTT,CASRHPNADTQYF
.,.,18,TRBJ2-3,TRBV7-2,TGTGCCAGCAGCTTATCAGCGTTCAGCTTTACTAGCACAGATACGCAGTATTTT,CASSLSAFSFTSTDTQYF
.,.,15,TRBJ2-7,TRBV12-3/TRBV12-4,TGTGCCAGCACTTCCGACACCCAGAATCACTACGAGCAGTACTTC,CASTSDTQNHYEQYF
.,.,16,TRBJ2-4,TRBV5-5,TGTGCCAGCAGCTTGGTCCTCGTCGGAGCCAAAAACATTCAGTACTTC,CASSLVLVGAKNIQYF
few,TRBD2,12,TRBJ2-7,TRBV6-2/TRBV6-3,TGCATGGCCTCTAGCGGGGCCTACGAGCAGTACTTC,CMASSGAYEQYF
.,.,14,TRBJ2-7,TRBV20-1,TGCAGTGCTAGTGTGTCCAAGCGTTCCTGCGAGCAGTACTTC,CSASVSKRSCEQYF
.,.,16,TRBJ1-1,TRBV7-9,TGTGCCAGCAGCTTCAGTCTTGGGGGAGAGAACACTGAAGCTTTCTTT,CASSFSLGGENTEAFF
.,TRBD1,15,TRBJ2-5,TRBV7-2,TGTGCCAGCAGCGGTCGGGACAGGGGTAGAGAGACCCAGTACTTC,CASSGRDRGRETQYF
.,TRBD2,19,TRBJ2-3,TRBV7-7,TGTGCCAGCAGCTTATTGACTAGCGGACCTAGAACTCCCTCAGATACGCAGTATTTT,CASSLLTSGPRTPSDTQYF
few,.,13,TRBJ2-7,TRBV20-1,TGCAGTGCCCCCGCATTAATAACGTACGAGCAGTACTTC,CSAPALITYEQYF
.,TRBD2,16,TRBJ2-5,TRBV24-1,TGTGCCACCACACACGAGGAGACTAGCGGCTGTGGGGAGCAGTACTTC,CATTHEETSGCGEQYF
.,TRBD1,14,TRBJ2-7,TRBV29-1,TGCAGCGCAAAAAGGGACAGGGGGTCCTACGAGCAGTACTTC,CSAKRDRGSYEQYF
.,.,10,TRBJ2-1,TRBV6-1,TGTGCCAGGGTGACTATTGAGCAGTTCTTC,CARVTIEQFF
.,.,14,TRBJ2-5,TRBV12-3/TRBV12-4,TGTGCCAGCAGTAAACCCAACGGACCCGGGGCCCAGTACTTC,CASSKPNGPGAQYF
.,.,12,TRBJ2-4,TRBV12-3/TRBV12-4,TGTGCCAGCAGTTATTTCCAAAACATTCAGTACTTC,CASSYFQNIQYF
.,.,14,TRBJ2-1,TRBV4-1,TGCGCCAGCAGCGGCCGGGACCCCTACAATGAGCAGTTCTTC,CASSGRDPYNEQFF
.,TRBD1,15,TRBJ2-1,TRBV7-4,TGTGCCAGCAGCCTAAGACAGGGCTCCTACAATGAGCAGTTCTTC,CASSLRQGSYNEQFF
.,TRBD1,17,TRBJ1-1,TRBV4-1,TGCGCCAGCAGCCCGGGACAGGGGAGGCCGTGGGAAACTGAAGCTTTCTTT,CASSPGQGRPWETEAFF
.,TRBD2,18,TRBJ2-7,TRBV3-1,TGTGCCAGCAGCCAAGCCCGGGGGGGTTGGCGGGAGACCTACGAGCAGTACTTC,CASSQARGGWRETYEQYF
.,.,13,TRBJ1-1,TRBV5-1,TGCGCCACACAACGACGGACCAACACTGAAGCTTTCTTT,CATQRRTNTEAFF
.,.,15,TRBJ1-2,TRBV9,TGTGCCAGCAGCGCGAGTCTATTTACGAACTATGGCTACACCTTC,CASSASLFTNYGYTF
.,TRBD2,16,TRBJ2-1,TRBV14,TGTGCCAGCAGCCAAGGAGGCAGCGGGAGGGGAGATGAGCAGTTCTTC,CASSQGGSGRGDEQFF
.,.,13,TRBJ1-1,TRBV6-2/TRBV6-3,TGTGCCAGCACTTGGGGGCCCTACACTGAAGCTTTCTTT,CASTWGPYTEAFF
.,.,16,TRBJ1-2,TRBV6-5,TGTGCCAGCAGTTACTCGCGAGGCGGGGGTGACTATGGCTACACCTTC,CASSYSRGGGDYGYTF
once,.,15,TRBJ1-5,TRBV5-1,TGCGCCAGCAGCTTCGGCTCGCAGGGCAATCAGCCCCAGCATTTT,CASSFGSQGNQPQHF
.,.,11,TRBJ2-7,TRBV6-1,TGTGCCAGCACCCCAGACCGAGTACTGTACTTC,CASTPDRVLYF
.,TRBD1,15,TRBJ2-5,TRBV20-1,TGCAGTGCTCCAACCGGGACAGGGGTAAAAGAGACCCAGTACTTC,CSAPTGTGVKETQYF
.,.,16,TRBJ2-3,TRBV9,TGTGCCAGCAGCGTACTAGGAGCGGGCCTTACAGATACGCAGTATTTT,CASSVLGAGLTDTQYF
few,TRBD1,14,TRBJ2-3,TRBV5-1,TGCGCCAGCAGCTTACGGACAGGGAAGGATACGCAGTATTTT,CASSLRTGKDTQYF
.,.,14,TRBJ2-1,TRBV20-1,TGCAGTGCTAGAGATCGCAGTACCTACAATGAGCAGTTCTTC,CSARDRSTYNEQFF
few,TRBD2,16,TRBJ2-3,TRBV27,TGTGCCAGCAGCCGCCCACCGGGACTAGCTGGTGATACGCAGTATTTT,CASSRPPGLAGDTQYF
.,.,14,TRBJ2-7,TRBV7-8,TGTGCCAGCAGCTTAGTTATCCTCGGGTACGAGCAGTACTTC,CASSLVILGYEQYF
.,.,15,TRBJ2-7,TRBV20-1,TGCAGTGCAAAGCAGTCCGGGAGATCTTCCTACGAGCAGTACTTC,CSAKQSGRSSYEQYF
once,TRBD1,13,TRBJ2-5,TRBV4-1,TGCGCCAGCAGCCAACCGGGACAGGGAGCCCAGTACTTC,CASSQPGQGAQYF
.,TRBD2,14,TRBJ2-1,TRBV6-4,TGTACCAGCAGTGAACAGCGGGAAATGGGAGAGCAGTTCTTC,CTSSEQREMGEQFF
few,.,15,TRBJ1-1,TRBV6-6,TGTGCCAGCAGTTACGACGGGGGGCGGAACACTGAAGCTTTCTTT,CASSYDGGRNTEAFF
.,.,15,TRBJ2-3,TRBV27,TGTGCCAGCGCCCTCCTCGTGGGTAGCACAGATACGCAGTATTTT,CASALLVGSTDTQYF
.,.,15,TRBJ1-6,TRBV11-2,TGTGCCAGCAGCAGACCGGGACGTACTAATTCACCCCTCCACTTT,CASSRPGRTNSPLHF
.,.,14,TRBJ2-7,TRBV5-1,TGCGCCAGCAGCTTGGAGAGCGGAACTTACGAGCAGTACTTC,CASSLESGTYEQYF
.,.,13,TRBJ2-5,TRBV18,TGTGCCAGCTCGAGGGACCTCCAAGAGACCCAGTACTTC,CASSRDLQETQYF
few,TRBD2,15,TRBJ2-3,TRBV12-3/TRBV12-4,TGTGCCAGCAGTTTCAGCGGGAGTTTATCAGATACGCAGTATTTT,CASSFSGSLSDTQYF